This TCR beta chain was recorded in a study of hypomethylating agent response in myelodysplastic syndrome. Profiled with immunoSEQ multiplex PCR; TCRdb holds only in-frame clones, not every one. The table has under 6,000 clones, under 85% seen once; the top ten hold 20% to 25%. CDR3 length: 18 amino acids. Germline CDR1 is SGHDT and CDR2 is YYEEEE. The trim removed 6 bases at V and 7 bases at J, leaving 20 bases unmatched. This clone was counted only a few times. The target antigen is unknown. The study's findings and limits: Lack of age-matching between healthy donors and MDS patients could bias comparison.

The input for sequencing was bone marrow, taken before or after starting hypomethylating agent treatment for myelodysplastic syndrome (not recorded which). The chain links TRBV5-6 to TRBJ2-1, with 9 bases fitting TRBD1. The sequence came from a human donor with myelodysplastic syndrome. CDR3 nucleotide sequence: TGTGCCAGCACCCGATTCGACTGGGGGACAGGGAGCCGAAATGAGCAGTTCTTC. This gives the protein CASTRFDWGTGSRNEQFF.